A selection of T cell receptor beta chains follows, all from one sample in a study of PD-L1 blockade in urothelial cancer. Some clones are missing from TCRdb's copy, which holds only in-frame ones; the method was immunoSEQ multiplex PCR. The data show about 45,000 clones, about 89% seen once. Source: PBMCs, taken around atezolizumab (anti-PD-L1) treatment. Every receptor here comes from a man aged 65 to 79 with urothelial cancer. CDR3s include the opening cysteine and the closing phenylalanine or tryptophan. The order of the fields is D gene, V gene, CDR3 length, J gene, clone size, CDR3 DNA, CDR3 protein. The D gene is left open where the match is weak. The size entry is marked missing in some rows and otherwise reads once, few, many or a size class.

D gene: .
V gene: TRBV14
CDR3 length: 12
J gene: TRBJ1-2
clone size: .
CDR3 DNA: TGTGCCAGCAGCACCCAGGGGTATGGCTACACCTTC
CDR3 protein: CASSTQGYGYTF

D gene: TRBD1
V gene: TRBV7-9
CDR3 length: 14
J gene: TRBJ2-2
clone size: .
CDR3 DNA: TGTGCCATAACCGGGACAGCGAACACCGGGGAGCTGTTTTTT
CDR3 protein: CAITGTANTGELFF

D gene: TRBD2
V gene: TRBV6-5
CDR3 length: 14
J gene: TRBJ2-7
clone size: .
CDR3 DNA: TGTGCCAGCAGTGCAAGCGGGGGAGATTACGAGCAGTACTTC
CDR3 protein: CASSASGGDYEQYF

D gene: .
V gene: TRBV6-5
CDR3 length: 15
J gene: TRBJ2-2
clone size: .
CDR3 DNA: TGTGCCAGCAGCCCGGGACTCACTAAAACCGGGGAGCTGTTTTTT
CDR3 protein: CASSPGLTKTGELFF

D gene: .
V gene: TRBV2
CDR3 length: 16
J gene: TRBJ2-2
clone size: .
CDR3 DNA: TGTGCCAGCAGGGGTGCAGGCCCAGCGAACACCGGGGAGCTGTTTTTT
CDR3 protein: CASRGAGPANTGELFF

D gene: .
V gene: TRBV10-3
CDR3 length: 11
J gene: TRBJ2-5
clone size: once
CDR3 DNA: TGTGCCATCAGTGAGGCGGAGACCCAGTACTTC
CDR3 protein: CAISEAETQYF

D gene: TRBD1
V gene: TRBV18
CDR3 length: 16
J gene: TRBJ1-2
clone size: .
CDR3 DNA: TGTGCCAGCTCACCCTCCGGACAGGGCATTAACTATGGCTACACCTTC
CDR3 protein: CASSPSGQGINYGYTF

D gene: .
V gene: TRBV5-1
CDR3 length: 13
J gene: TRBJ1-1
clone size: .
CDR3 DNA: TGCGCCAGCAGCTCCCCCAGAGGCACTGAAGCTTTCTTT
CDR3 protein: CASSSPRGTEAFF

D gene: TRBD2
V gene: TRBV20-1
CDR3 length: 11
J gene: TRBJ2-3
clone size: .
CDR3 DNA: TGCAGGGGTAGCGGGACAGATACGCAGTATTTT
CDR3 protein: CRGSGTDTQYF

D gene: .
V gene: TRBV5-1
CDR3 length: 15
J gene: TRBJ2-1
clone size: .
CDR3 DNA: TGCGCCAGCAGCCCCGAAGGGGTCAGCTACAATGAGCAGTTCTTC
CDR3 protein: CASSPEGVSYNEQFF

D gene: TRBD1
V gene: TRBV7-9
CDR3 length: 17
J gene: TRBJ2-5
clone size: .
CDR3 DNA: TGTGCCAGCAGCTTAGTACCGGGACAGCGACGGGGTGAGACCCAGTACTTC
CDR3 protein: CASSLVPGQRRGETQYF

D gene: TRBD1
V gene: TRBV5-1
CDR3 length: 19
J gene: TRBJ2-1
clone size: .
CDR3 DNA: TGCGCCAGCAGCTACACGGGACAGGGTAGGGGGAATCGGGGCGGTGAGCAGTTCTTC
CDR3 protein: CASSYTGQGRGNRGGEQFF

D gene: .
V gene: TRBV7-2
CDR3 length: 15
J gene: TRBJ2-7
clone size: .
CDR3 DNA: TGTGCCAGCAGCCTAGGCACAGCACTTTCCTACGAGCAGTACTTC
CDR3 protein: CASSLGTALSYEQYF

D gene: .
V gene: TRBV28
CDR3 length: 16
J gene: TRBJ2-7
clone size: .
CDR3 DNA: TGTGCCAGCATCGATAGGACCCGGGACACTCGCTACGAGCAGTACTTC
CDR3 protein: CASIDRTRDTRYEQYF

D gene: .
V gene: TRBV2
CDR3 length: 14
J gene: TRBJ2-7
clone size: .
CDR3 DNA: TGTGCCAGCAGTGAAGTAGCAGGGTCCAACGAGCAGTACTTC
CDR3 protein: CASSEVAGSNEQYF

D gene: TRBD1
V gene: TRBV28
CDR3 length: 14
J gene: TRBJ1-4
clone size: .
CDR3 DNA: TGTGCCAGCAGACCCGGGACAGGGGGAGAAAAACTGTTTTTT
CDR3 protein: CASRPGTGGEKLFF

D gene: .
V gene: TRBV6-1
CDR3 length: 13
J gene: TRBJ1-1
clone size: .
CDR3 DNA: TGTGCCAGCAGTGGACAAACGAACACTGAAGCTTTCTTT
CDR3 protein: CASSGQTNTEAFF

D gene: TRBD2
V gene: TRBV4-2
CDR3 length: 19
J gene: TRBJ2-5
clone size: .
CDR3 DNA: TGTGCCAGCAGCCAAGGAAGGACTAGCGGGAGGGCCATGGGAGAGACCCAGTACTTC
CDR3 protein: CASSQGRTSGRAMGETQYF

D gene: .
V gene: TRBV18
CDR3 length: 13
J gene: TRBJ1-5
clone size: .
CDR3 DNA: TGTGCCAGCTCAACGAACAGTGATCAGCCCCAGCATTTT
CDR3 protein: CASSTNSDQPQHF

D gene: TRBD2
V gene: TRBV6-6
CDR3 length: 15
J gene: TRBJ2-7
clone size: once
CDR3 DNA: TGTGCCAGTAGAAACTTAGCGGGAGCCCCCTACGAGCAGTACTTC
CDR3 protein: CASRNLAGAPYEQYF

D gene: .
V gene: TRBV12-1
CDR3 length: 17
J gene: TRBJ2-1
clone size: .
CDR3 DNA: TGTGCCAGCATCGGTGGGAGCCACGACAGGGCAGGCAATGAGCAGTTCTTC
CDR3 protein: CASIGGSHDRAGNEQFF

D gene: .
V gene: TRBV14
CDR3 length: 13
J gene: TRBJ2-1
clone size: .
CDR3 DNA: TGTGCCAGCAGCCGGAGCTCCTACAATGAGCAGTTCTTC
CDR3 protein: CASSRSSYNEQFF

D gene: .
V gene: TRBV9
CDR3 length: 13
J gene: TRBJ2-2
clone size: .
CDR3 DNA: TGTGCCAGCAGCGTGATGGAGCCCGGGGAGCTGTTTTTT
CDR3 protein: CASSVMEPGELFF

D gene: TRBD1
V gene: TRBV7-2
CDR3 length: 14
J gene: TRBJ2-4
clone size: .
CDR3 DNA: TGTGCCAGCAGCCCCCGACAGGGTGGCAACATTCAGTACTTC
CDR3 protein: CASSPRQGGNIQYF

D gene: .
V gene: TRBV6-1
CDR3 length: 17
J gene: TRBJ1-5
clone size: .
CDR3 DNA: TGTGCCAGCAGTGGCGAGGCCTCCGGGACACCAAACCGGCCCCAGCATTTT
CDR3 protein: CASSGEASGTPNRPQHF

D gene: .
V gene: TRBV7-3
CDR3 length: 18
J gene: TRBJ2-3
clone size: .
CDR3 DNA: TGTGCCAGCAGCTTAAATGGACGGGGGGCTTCTAGCACAGATACGCAGTATTTT
CDR3 protein: CASSLNGRGASSTDTQYF

D gene: .
V gene: TRBV5-5
CDR3 length: 13
J gene: TRBJ1-1
clone size: .
CDR3 DNA: TGTGCCAGCAGCCCCGGATGGGCTTATGAAGCTTTCTTT
CDR3 protein: CASSPGWAYEAFF

D gene: TRBD2
V gene: TRBV9
CDR3 length: 16
J gene: TRBJ2-3
clone size: .
CDR3 DNA: TGTGCCAGCAGCGTAGCTATACTAGCGGGAGACGATACGCAGTATTTT
CDR3 protein: CASSVAILAGDDTQYF

D gene: .
V gene: TRBV5-1
CDR3 length: 15
J gene: TRBJ1-2
clone size: .
CDR3 DNA: TGCGCCAGCAGCTTGGCCGTGGGGCGAGGCTATGGCTACACCTTC
CDR3 protein: CASSLAVGRGYGYTF